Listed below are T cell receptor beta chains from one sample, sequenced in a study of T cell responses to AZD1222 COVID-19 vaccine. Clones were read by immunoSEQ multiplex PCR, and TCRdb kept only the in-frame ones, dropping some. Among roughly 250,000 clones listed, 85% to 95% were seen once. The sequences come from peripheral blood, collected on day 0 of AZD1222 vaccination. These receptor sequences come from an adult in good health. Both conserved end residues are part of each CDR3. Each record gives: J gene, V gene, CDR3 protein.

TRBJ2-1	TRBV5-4	CASSLVAGTYNEQFF
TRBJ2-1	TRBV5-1	CASSLEGSINEQFF
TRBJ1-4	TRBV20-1	CSASYRGLEKLFF
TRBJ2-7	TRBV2	CAGRGEGYEQYF
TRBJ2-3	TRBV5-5	CASSLGLAGATQYF
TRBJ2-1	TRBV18	CASSPSGGGSQEQFF
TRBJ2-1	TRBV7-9	CASSSGTSKGFF
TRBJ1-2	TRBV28	CASSLPTGGPNYGYTF
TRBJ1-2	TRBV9	CASSPLGVNYGYTF
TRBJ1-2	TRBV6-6	CASSPGAANYGYTF
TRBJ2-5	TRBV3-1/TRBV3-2	CASSQLIRDLAETQYF
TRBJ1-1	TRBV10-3	CAISESKGFTEAFF
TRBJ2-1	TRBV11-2	CASSLGQEYNEQFF
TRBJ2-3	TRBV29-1	CSNPHRGREDTQYF
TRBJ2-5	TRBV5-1	CASSLGQQRETQYF
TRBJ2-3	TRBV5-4	CASTHRRDFSTDTQYF
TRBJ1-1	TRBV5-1	CASSLNRGVNTEAFF
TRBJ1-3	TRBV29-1	CSALRTPSGNTIYF
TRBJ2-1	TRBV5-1	CASSQSSREYNEQFF
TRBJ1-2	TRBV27	CASSLSRSGYGYTF
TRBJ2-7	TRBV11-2	CASSLVGRQGSYEQYF
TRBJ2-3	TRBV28	CAISSGDTDTQYF
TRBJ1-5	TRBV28	CASTLGGPRRQPQHF
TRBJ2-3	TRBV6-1	CASSELAGGPDTQYF
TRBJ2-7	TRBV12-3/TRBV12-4	CASSRGGLYEQYF
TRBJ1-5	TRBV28	CASSWDSNQPQHF
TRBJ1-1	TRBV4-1	CASSQPRQDFSTEAFF
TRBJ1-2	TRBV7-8	CASSLLSADPAGYTF
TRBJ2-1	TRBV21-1	CASSKAGYGNEQFF
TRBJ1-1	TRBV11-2	CASSFTRNTEAFF
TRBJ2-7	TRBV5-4	CASSLTGGYEQYF
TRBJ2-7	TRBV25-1	CASSESGVNPYEQYF
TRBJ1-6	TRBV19	CAARGAGRNSPLHF
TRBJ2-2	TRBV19	CASSIDRPRMGLFF
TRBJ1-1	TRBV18	CASSPGQGRTEAFF
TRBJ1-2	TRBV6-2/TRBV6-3	CASSHLDGNYGYTF
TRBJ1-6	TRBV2	CASSGKRQGGSYNSPLHF